This TCR beta chain was captured by sequencing in a study of blood T cell repertoires in COVID-19. About the research overall: The samples span acute and convalescent COVID-19 from the United States, Italy and Spain. The cDNA or gDNA used as material had been derived from T cells, B-cell-depleted T cells, or PBMCs.

Original data processing: Reference gene primer amplification yielded estimated nucleated cell counts. Repertoires were generated with immunoSEQ multiplex PCR, while TCRdb's copy carries only in-frame clones and drops some. V, J and clone size reflect that table, while D and trimming were determined from the DNA. The table shows fewer than 120,000 clones, with around 76% occurring only once. The length of the CDR3 is 16 residues. Germline CDR1 SGHRS, CDR2 YFSETQ. V dropped 4 bases and J dropped 4; count of bases not matched to a gene: 7. The clonotype originates from a woman older than 75 with acute or convalescent COVID-19. This chain uses TRBV5-1 with TRBJ2-3, with 12 bases aligning to TRBD2. Material for sequencing was peripheral blood. The CDR3 here is CASSEGLAGTADTQYF. The CDR3 DNA follows: TGCGCCAGCAGCGAAGGACTAGCGGGGACGGCAGATACGCAGTATTTT. The full variable domain, with the rest looked up from reference TRBV5-1 and TRBJ2-3, is KAGVTQTPRYLIKTRGQQVTLSCSPISGHRSVSWYQQTPGQGLQFLFEYFSETQRNKGNFPGRFSGRQFSNSRSEMNVSTLELGDSALYLCASSEGLAGTADTQYFGPGTRLTVL.